The entry below describes one T cell receptor (beta chain). What it binds is not known. This sample was taken from a study of radiotherapy plus CTLA-4 blockade in lung cancer. Study results and limitations: Expansion in blood of tumor-derived TCR clones was seen after radiotherapy plus ipilimumab. Early blood T cell clone dynamics, with interferon-beta, were reported to best predict response.

It was focal radiation plus CTLA-4 blockade with ipilimumab that patients with chemo-refractory metastatic non-small-cell lung cancer received. V lost 5 bases to trimming and J lost 0 bases, with 13 bases between them. The CDR3 loop spans 15 amino acids. CDR1 is MNHEY, CDR2 SVGAGI, per germline. Data came from immunoSEQ multiplex PCR; TCRdb stores just in-frame clones and leaves some out. This table has roughly 48,000 clones, less than 85% appearing once. The rearrangement joins TRBV6-5 to TRBJ1-1, with D hard to call. The input for sequencing was peripheral blood, taken from a patient treated with radiotherapy plus ipilimumab. The sequence was collected from a human donor with non-small cell lung cancer who had stable disease on radiotherapy plus ipilimumab. Here the CDR3 DNA reads TGTGCCAGCAGTCCCCCAGCGATCATGAACACTGAAGCTTTCTTT. It yields the protein CASSPPAIMNTEAFF.